Listed below are T cell receptor beta chains from one sample, sequenced in a study of blood T cell repertoires in COVID-19. Repertoires were generated with immunoSEQ multiplex PCR, while TCRdb's copy carries only in-frame clones and drops some. The table shows tens of thousands of clones, with 85% to 90% occurring only once. The sample taken for sequencing was peripheral blood. Receptor source: a human donor in a cohort sampled during active COVID-19. CDR3s include the opening cysteine and the closing phenylalanine or tryptophan. Fields, in order: J gene, clone size, V gene, D gene, CDR3 protein, CDR3 DNA. The D gene is left open where the match is weak. Not every row has a clone size; where given, it reads once, few, many or a size class.

J: TRBJ1-6
size: once
V: TRBV30
D: -
CDR3: CAWSPRGGVWSPLHF
DNA: TGTGCCTGGAGTCCTCGCGGGGGGGTATGGTCACCCCTCCACTTT

J: TRBJ2-5
size: -
V: TRBV12-3/TRBV12-4
D: -
CDR3: CASSFQYETQYF
DNA: TGTGCCAGCAGTTTTCAGTACGAGACCCAGTACTTC

J: TRBJ2-3
size: -
V: TRBV24-1
D: TRBD2
CDR3: CATSDLKIGGSLGTDTQYF
DNA: TGTGCCACCAGTGACTTGAAGATTGGCGGGAGTCTTGGCACAGATACGCAGTATTTT

J: TRBJ1-5
size: few
V: TRBV3-1/TRBV3-2
D: -
CDR3: CASSQEVRPSKNQPQHF
DNA: TGTGCCAGCAGCCAAGAAGTGAGGCCGTCCAAAAATCAGCCCCAGCATTTT

J: TRBJ2-3
size: -
V: TRBV6-1
D: TRBD2
CDR3: CASSEGGRSTDTQYF
DNA: TGTGCCAGCAGTGAAGGCGGGAGAAGCACAGATACGCAGTATTTT

J: TRBJ2-3
size: -
V: TRBV18
D: -
CDR3: CASSRRTGTDTQYF
DNA: TGTGCCAGCTCACGACGGACAGGCACAGATACGCAGTATTTT

J: TRBJ2-2
size: once
V: TRBV27
D: -
CDR3: CASSLLARDGGELFF
DNA: TGTGCCAGCAGTTTACTAGCGAGGGACGGGGGGGAGCTGTTTTTT

J: TRBJ1-3
size: -
V: TRBV28
D: TRBD1
CDR3: CASSLYRGGNTIYF
DNA: TGTGCCAGCAGTTTATACAGGGGTGGAAACACCATATATTTT

J: TRBJ1-3
size: -
V: TRBV9
D: -
CDR3: CASSVLGDTGNTIYF
DNA: TGTGCCAGCAGCGTCCTCGGGGACACTGGAAACACCATATATTTT

J: TRBJ2-1
size: -
V: TRBV14
D: TRBD2
CDR3: CASSPRTSGQWGNEQFF
DNA: TGTGCCAGCAGCCCGAGGACTAGCGGGCAATGGGGGAATGAGCAGTTCTTC

J: TRBJ2-5
size: -
V: TRBV11-3
D: TRBD2
CDR3: CASSLTGGPGTQYF
DNA: TGTGCCAGCAGCTTGACGGGAGGGCCGGGGACCCAGTACTTC

J: TRBJ2-1
size: -
V: TRBV6-2/TRBV6-3
D: TRBD2
CDR3: CASSPGTSGRDEQFF
DNA: TGTGCCAGCAGCCCAGGGACTAGCGGCCGGGATGAGCAGTTCTTC

J: TRBJ1-5
size: -
V: TRBV2
D: TRBD1
CDR3: CASSPGTGALQPQHF
DNA: TGTGCCAGCAGTCCAGGGACAGGCGCGTTGCAGCCCCAGCATTTT

J: TRBJ2-2
size: -
V: TRBV12-3/TRBV12-4
D: -
CDR3: CASSLPGGGELFF
DNA: TGTGCCAGCAGCTTACCCGGAGGGGGGGAGCTGTTTTTT

J: TRBJ1-2
size: -
V: TRBV3-1/TRBV3-2
D: TRBD1
CDR3: CASSSGQGAGGYTF
DNA: TGTGCCAGCAGCAGCGGACAGGGGGCAGGTGGCTACACCTTC

J: TRBJ2-3
size: few
V: TRBV6-5
D: TRBD1
CDR3: CASSFLTGSDTQYF
DNA: TGTGCCAGCAGTTTCCTGACAGGGTCAGATACGCAGTATTTT

J: TRBJ2-2
size: -
V: TRBV29-1
D: -
CDR3: CSVGGDPKGRSNTGELFF
DNA: TGCAGCGTTGGGGGGGACCCTAAGGGACGCTCGAACACCGGGGAGCTGTTTTTT

J: TRBJ2-3
size: -
V: TRBV5-4
D: TRBD2
CDR3: CASRPDGLAGGSDTQYF
DNA: TGTGCCAGCCGACCAGACGGACTAGCGGGGGGTTCAGATACGCAGTATTTT

J: TRBJ2-3
size: -
V: TRBV18
D: TRBD1
CDR3: CASSPGQVTDTQYF
DNA: TGTGCCAGCTCACCGGGACAGGTCACAGATACGCAGTATTTT

J: TRBJ1-6
size: -
V: TRBV9
D: -
CDR3: CASSVSREYNSPLHF
DNA: TGTGCCAGCAGCGTATCACGGGAATATAATTCACCCCTCCACTTT

J: TRBJ2-7
size: -
V: TRBV27
D: -
CDR3: CASSLEGPRGHEQYF
DNA: TGTGCCAGCAGTTTAGAGGGGCCCAGGGGACACGAGCAGTACTTC

J: TRBJ1-6
size: -
V: TRBV11-3
D: -
CDR3: CAIVRRGSYNSPLHF
DNA: TGTGCCATCGTCCGAAGGGGCTCCTATAATTCACCCCTCCACTTT

J: TRBJ2-1
size: -
V: TRBV27
D: TRBD1
CDR3: CASCRDREVGEQFF
DNA: TGTGCCAGCTGCCGGGACAGGGAGGTTGGTGAGCAGTTCTTC

J: TRBJ2-3
size: -
V: TRBV10-3
D: -
CDR3: CAISERGRGAPTDTQYF
DNA: TGTGCCATCAGTGAGAGAGGCAGGGGGGCCCCCACAGATACGCAGTATTTT

J: TRBJ2-5
size: -
V: TRBV20-1
D: TRBD1
CDR3: CSASVPRGQETQYF
DNA: TGCAGTGCTAGTGTGCCCAGGGGGCAGGAGACCCAGTACTTC

J: TRBJ2-5
size: -
V: TRBV11-2
D: TRBD1
CDR3: CASSLGPSLDRVSETQYF
DNA: TGTGCCAGCAGCTTAGGCCCCTCGTTGGACAGGGTGAGCGAGACCCAGTACTTC

J: TRBJ1-1
size: -
V: TRBV5-4
D: -
CDR3: CASSLDRIAEAFF
DNA: TGTGCCAGCAGCTTGGACAGGATCGCTGAAGCTTTCTTT

J: TRBJ1-3
size: -
V: TRBV4-1
D: -
CDR3: CASSLHVAGNSGNTIYF
DNA: TGCGCCAGCAGCCTCCATGTAGCCGGGAACTCTGGAAACACCATATATTTT

J: TRBJ2-5
size: -
V: TRBV10-2
D: TRBD2
CDR3: CASRRGLATIGETQYF
DNA: TGCGCCAGCAGGAGGGGACTAGCGACGATCGGGGAGACCCAGTACTTC

J: TRBJ2-1
size: -
V: TRBV10-1
D: -
CDR3: CASSLTGISEQFF
DNA: TGCGCCAGCAGTCTCACAGGGATCAGTGAGCAGTTCTTC

J: TRBJ2-1
size: -
V: TRBV24-1
D: TRBD2
CDR3: CATSESGGPYNEQFF
DNA: TGTGCCACCAGTGAGAGCGGGGGCCCCTACAATGAGCAGTTCTTC

J: TRBJ2-3
size: -
V: TRBV7-2
D: TRBD2
CDR3: CASRGGGTSGRRATDTQYF
DNA: TGTGCCAGCCGCGGGGGGGGGACTAGCGGGAGAAGGGCCACAGATACGCAGTATTTT

J: TRBJ1-5
size: -
V: TRBV15
D: TRBD1
CDR3: CATSRGQGAVQPQHF
DNA: TGTGCCACCAGCAGGGGACAGGGGGCTGTTCAGCCCCAGCATTTT

J: TRBJ1-5
size: -
V: TRBV19
D: -
CDR3: CASSGELSNQPQHF
DNA: TGTGCCAGTAGTGGAGAACTGAGCAATCAGCCCCAGCATTTT

J: TRBJ1-2
size: -
V: TRBV10-3
D: TRBD1
CDR3: CAIMGTGSNYGYTF
DNA: TGTGCCATCATGGGGACAGGCTCCAACTATGGCTACACCTTC

J: TRBJ2-1
size: -
V: TRBV5-4
D: TRBD2
CDR3: CASSVWTSGEQFF
DNA: TGTGCCAGCAGCGTATGGACTAGCGGGGAGCAGTTCTTC

J: TRBJ2-2
size: -
V: TRBV11-1
D: -
CDR3: CASSLQGKGGELFF
DNA: TGTGCCAGCAGCTTACAGGGGAAGGGCGGGGAGCTGTTTTTT

J: TRBJ2-1
size: -
V: TRBV9
D: TRBD2
CDR3: CASSVRTSGGDEQFF
DNA: TGTGCCAGCAGCGTCAGGACTAGCGGGGGCGATGAGCAGTTCTTC

J: TRBJ2-5
size: -
V: TRBV6-5
D: TRBD2
CDR3: CASSYSSLAGRETQYF
DNA: TGTGCCAGCAGTTACTCATCGTTAGCGGGCCGGGAGACCCAGTACTTC

J: TRBJ1-2
size: -
V: TRBV27
D: -
CDR3: CASSYGGDYGYTF
DNA: TGTGCCAGCAGCTACGGGGGGGACTATGGCTACACCTTC

J: TRBJ2-5
size: -
V: TRBV11-3
D: -
CDR3: CASSSQGVETQYF
DNA: TGTGCCAGCAGCTCACAGGGAGTAGAGACCCAGTACTTC

J: TRBJ2-5
size: -
V: TRBV12-3/TRBV12-4
D: -
CDR3: CASSFGGKETQYF
DNA: TGTGCCAGCAGTTTTGGAGGGAAAGAGACCCAGTACTTC

J: TRBJ2-2
size: -
V: TRBV15
D: TRBD1
CDR3: CATSRETGGRGGELFF
DNA: TGTGCCACCAGCAGAGAAACAGGGGGCAGGGGCGGGGAGCTGTTTTTT

J: TRBJ2-7
size: few
V: TRBV6-1
D: -
CDR3: CASSEIGREQYF
DNA: TGTGCCAGCAGTGAAATAGGGAGGGAGCAGTACTTC